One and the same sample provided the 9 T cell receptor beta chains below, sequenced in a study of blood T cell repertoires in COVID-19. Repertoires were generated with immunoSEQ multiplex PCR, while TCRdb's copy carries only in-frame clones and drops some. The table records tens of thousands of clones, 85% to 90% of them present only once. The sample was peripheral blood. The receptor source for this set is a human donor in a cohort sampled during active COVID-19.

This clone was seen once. Here the CDR3 DNA reads TGTGCCAGCAGTTACGCGGTACAGGGACGGCCTGAAAAACTGTTTTTT. Its protein is CASSYAVQGRPEKLFF. The chain has TRBV6-6 and TRBJ1-4, with a tentative D call TRBD1 (6 bases). Germline CDR1 reads MNHNY; CDR2 reads SVGAGI (reference sequence). CDR3 length: 16 residues. Trimming took off 2 bases at V and 7 bases at J, with 17 bases between the two ends.

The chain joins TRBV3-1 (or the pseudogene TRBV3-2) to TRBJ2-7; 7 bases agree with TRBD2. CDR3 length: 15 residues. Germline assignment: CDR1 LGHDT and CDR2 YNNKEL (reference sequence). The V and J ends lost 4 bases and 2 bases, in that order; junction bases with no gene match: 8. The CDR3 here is CASSRGGFQPYEQYF. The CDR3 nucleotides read TGTGCCAGCAGCCGGGGGGGGTTTCAGCCCTACGAGCAGTACTTC.

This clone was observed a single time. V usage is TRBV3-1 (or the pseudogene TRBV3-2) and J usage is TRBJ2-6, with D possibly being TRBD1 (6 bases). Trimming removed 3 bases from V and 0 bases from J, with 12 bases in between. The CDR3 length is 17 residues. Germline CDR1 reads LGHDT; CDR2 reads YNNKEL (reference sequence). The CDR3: CASSQDRPTSGANVLTF. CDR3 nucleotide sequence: TGTGCCAGCAGCCAGGACAGACCTACCTCTGGGGCCAACGTCCTGACTTTC.

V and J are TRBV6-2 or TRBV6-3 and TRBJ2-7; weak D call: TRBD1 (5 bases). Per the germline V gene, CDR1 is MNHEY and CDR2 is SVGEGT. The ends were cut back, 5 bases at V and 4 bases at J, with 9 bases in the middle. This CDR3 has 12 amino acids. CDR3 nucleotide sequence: TGTGCCAGCAGTCCGACAGCTTACGAGCAGTACTTC. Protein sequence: CASSPTAYEQYF.

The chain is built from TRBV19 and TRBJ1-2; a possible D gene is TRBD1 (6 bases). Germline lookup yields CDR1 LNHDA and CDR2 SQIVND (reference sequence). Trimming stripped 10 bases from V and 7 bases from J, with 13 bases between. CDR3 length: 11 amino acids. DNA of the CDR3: TGTGCCACCCAGGACAGCCCTGGCTACACCTTC. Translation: CATQDSPGYTF.

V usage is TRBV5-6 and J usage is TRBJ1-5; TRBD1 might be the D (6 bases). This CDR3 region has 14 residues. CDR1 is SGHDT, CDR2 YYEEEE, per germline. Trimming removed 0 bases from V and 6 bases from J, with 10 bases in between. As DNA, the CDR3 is TGTGCCAGCAGCTTGGACAGGGAGGGTCAGCCCCAGCATTTT. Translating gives CASSLDREGQPQHF.

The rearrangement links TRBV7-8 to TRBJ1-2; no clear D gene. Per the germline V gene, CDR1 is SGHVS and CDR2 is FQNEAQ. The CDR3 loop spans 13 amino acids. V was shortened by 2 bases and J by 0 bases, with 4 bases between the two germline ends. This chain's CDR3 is CASSLPTNYGYTF. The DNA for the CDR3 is TGTGCCAGCAGCTTACCAACTAACTATGGCTACACCTTC.

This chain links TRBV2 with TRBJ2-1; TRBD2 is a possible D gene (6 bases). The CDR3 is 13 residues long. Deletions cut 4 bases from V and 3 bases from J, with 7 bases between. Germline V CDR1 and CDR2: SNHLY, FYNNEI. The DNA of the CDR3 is TGTGCCAGCAGTGTGGGGGGCTACAATGAGCAGTTCTTC. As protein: CASSVGGYNEQFF.

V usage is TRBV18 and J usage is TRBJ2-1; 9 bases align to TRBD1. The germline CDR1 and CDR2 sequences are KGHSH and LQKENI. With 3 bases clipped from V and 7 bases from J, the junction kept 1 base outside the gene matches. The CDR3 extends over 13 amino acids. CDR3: CASSPGTGNEQFF. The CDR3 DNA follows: TGTGCCAGCTCACCCGGGACAGGGAATGAGCAGTTCTTC.